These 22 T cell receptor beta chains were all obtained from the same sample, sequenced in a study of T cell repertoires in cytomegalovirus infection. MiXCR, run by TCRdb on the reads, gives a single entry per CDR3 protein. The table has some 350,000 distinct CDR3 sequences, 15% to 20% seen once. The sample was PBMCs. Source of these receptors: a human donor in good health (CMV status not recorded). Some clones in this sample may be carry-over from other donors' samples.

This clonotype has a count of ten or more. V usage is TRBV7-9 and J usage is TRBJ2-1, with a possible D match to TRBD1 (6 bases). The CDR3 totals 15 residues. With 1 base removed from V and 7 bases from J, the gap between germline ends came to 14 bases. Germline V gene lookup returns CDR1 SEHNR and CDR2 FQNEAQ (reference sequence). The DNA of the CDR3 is TGTGCCAGCAGCTTAGGTCGACAGGTGGGGAATGAGCAGTTCTTC. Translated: CASSLGRQVGNEQFF.

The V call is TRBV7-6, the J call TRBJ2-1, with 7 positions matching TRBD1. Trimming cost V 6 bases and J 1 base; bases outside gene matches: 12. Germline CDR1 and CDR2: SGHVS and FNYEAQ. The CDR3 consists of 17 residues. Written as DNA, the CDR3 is TGTGCCAGCAGTCGGGACAGCCGTAGAACTTCCTACAATGAGCAGTTCTTC. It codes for CASSRDSRRTSYNEQFF. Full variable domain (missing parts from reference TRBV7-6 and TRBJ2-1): GAGVSQSPRYKVTKRGQDVALRCDPISGHVSLYWYRQALGQGPEFLTYFNYEAQQDKSGLPNDRFSAERPEGSISTLTIQRTEQRDSAMYRCASSRDSRRTSYNEQFFGPGTRLTVL.

CDR3 protein: CASSYATAGYGYTF. CDR3 bases: TGTGCCAGCAGTTACGCGACAGCCGGTTATGGCTACACCTTC. V usage is TRBV6-2 or TRBV6-3 and J usage is TRBJ1-2; possible D gene TRBD1, 5 bases. This CDR3 has 14 residues. Germline loops: CDR1 MNHEY, CDR2 SVGEGT. V dropped 2 bases and J dropped 5 bases, with 12 bases sitting between them.

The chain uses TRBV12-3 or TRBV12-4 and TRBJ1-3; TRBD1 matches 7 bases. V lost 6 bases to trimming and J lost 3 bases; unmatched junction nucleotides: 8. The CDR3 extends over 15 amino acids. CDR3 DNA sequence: TGTGCCAGCAGAAAAGAGACAGGGAGTGGAAACACCATATATTTT. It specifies CASRKETGSGNTIYF.

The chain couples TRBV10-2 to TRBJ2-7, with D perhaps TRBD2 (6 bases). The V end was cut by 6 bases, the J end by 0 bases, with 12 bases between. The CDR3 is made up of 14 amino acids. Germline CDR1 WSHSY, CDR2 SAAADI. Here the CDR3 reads CASRGSGFSYEQYF. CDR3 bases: TGCGCCAGCAGAGGTAGCGGCTTCTCCTACGAGCAGTACTTC.

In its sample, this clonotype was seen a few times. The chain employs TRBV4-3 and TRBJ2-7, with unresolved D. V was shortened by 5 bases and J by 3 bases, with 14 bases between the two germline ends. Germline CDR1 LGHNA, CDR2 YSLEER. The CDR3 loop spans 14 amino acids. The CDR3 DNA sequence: TGCGCCAGCAGCGTACGCAGATGGTACTACGAGCAGTACTTC. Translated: CASSVRRWYYEQYF.

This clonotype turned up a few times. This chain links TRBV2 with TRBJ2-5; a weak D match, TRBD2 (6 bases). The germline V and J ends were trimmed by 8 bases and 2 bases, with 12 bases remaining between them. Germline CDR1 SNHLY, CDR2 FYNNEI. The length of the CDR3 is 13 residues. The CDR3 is CASGREIQETQYF. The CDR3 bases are TGTGCCAGCGGGCGGGAAATACAAGAGACCCAGTACTTC.

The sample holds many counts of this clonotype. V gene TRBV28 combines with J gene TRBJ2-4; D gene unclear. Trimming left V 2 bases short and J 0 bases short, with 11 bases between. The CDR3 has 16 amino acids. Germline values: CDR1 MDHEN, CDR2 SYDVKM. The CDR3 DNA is TGTGCCAGCAGTTTAGGTCCGCTTCTAGCCAAAAACATTCAGTACTTC. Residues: CASSLGPLLAKNIQYF.

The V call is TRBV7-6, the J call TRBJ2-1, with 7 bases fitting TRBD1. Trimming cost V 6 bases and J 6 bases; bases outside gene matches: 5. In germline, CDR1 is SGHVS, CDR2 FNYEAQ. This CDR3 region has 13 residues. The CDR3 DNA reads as TGTGCCAGCAGAGAGACAGGGTTCAATGAGCAGTTCTTC. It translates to CASRETGFNEQFF. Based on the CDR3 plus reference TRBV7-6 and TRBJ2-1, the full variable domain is GAGVSQSPRYKVTKRGQDVALRCDPISGHVSLYWYRQALGQGPEFLTYFNYEAQQDKSGLPNDRFSAERPEGSISTLTIQRTEQRDSAMYRCASRETGFNEQFFGPGTRLTVL.

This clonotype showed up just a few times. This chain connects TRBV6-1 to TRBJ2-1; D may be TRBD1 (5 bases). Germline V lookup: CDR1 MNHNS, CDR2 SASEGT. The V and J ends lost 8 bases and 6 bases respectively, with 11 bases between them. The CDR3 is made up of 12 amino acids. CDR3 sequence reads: CASRTRVNEQFF. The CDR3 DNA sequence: TGTGCCAGCCGGACACGGGTCAATGAGCAGTTCTTC.

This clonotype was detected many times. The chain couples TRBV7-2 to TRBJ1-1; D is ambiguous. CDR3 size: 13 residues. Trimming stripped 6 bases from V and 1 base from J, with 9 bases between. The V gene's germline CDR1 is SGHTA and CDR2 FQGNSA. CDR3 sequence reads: CASRRGGNTEAFF. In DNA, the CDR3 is TGTGCCAGCAGAAGAGGAGGGAACACTGAAGCTTTCTTT.

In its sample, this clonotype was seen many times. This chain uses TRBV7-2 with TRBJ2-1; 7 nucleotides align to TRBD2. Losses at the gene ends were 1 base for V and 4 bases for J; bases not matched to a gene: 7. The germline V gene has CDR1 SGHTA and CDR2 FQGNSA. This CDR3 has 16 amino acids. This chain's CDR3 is CASSLEFERGYNEQFF. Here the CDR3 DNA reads TGTGCCAGCAGCTTAGAGTTCGAGCGGGGATACAATGAGCAGTTCTTC.

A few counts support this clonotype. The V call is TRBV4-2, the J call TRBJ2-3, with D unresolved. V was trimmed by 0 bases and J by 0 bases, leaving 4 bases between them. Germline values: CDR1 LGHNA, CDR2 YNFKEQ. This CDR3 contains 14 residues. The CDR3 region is CASSQEISTDTQYF. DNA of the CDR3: TGTGCCAGCAGCCAAGAAATTAGCACAGATACGCAGTATTTT.

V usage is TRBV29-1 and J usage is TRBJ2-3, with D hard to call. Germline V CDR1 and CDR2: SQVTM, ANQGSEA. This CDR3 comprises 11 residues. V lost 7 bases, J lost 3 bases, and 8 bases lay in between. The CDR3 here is CSGMWTDTQYF. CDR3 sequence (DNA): TGCAGCGGTATGTGGACAGATACGCAGTATTTT.

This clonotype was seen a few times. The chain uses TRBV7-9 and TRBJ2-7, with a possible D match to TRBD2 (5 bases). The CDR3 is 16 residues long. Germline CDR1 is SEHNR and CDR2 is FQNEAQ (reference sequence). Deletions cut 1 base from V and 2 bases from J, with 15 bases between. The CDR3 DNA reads TGTGCCAGCAGCTTAGTGTCGGGAAGAGCTACCTACGAGCAGTACTTC. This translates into CASSLVSGRATYEQYF.

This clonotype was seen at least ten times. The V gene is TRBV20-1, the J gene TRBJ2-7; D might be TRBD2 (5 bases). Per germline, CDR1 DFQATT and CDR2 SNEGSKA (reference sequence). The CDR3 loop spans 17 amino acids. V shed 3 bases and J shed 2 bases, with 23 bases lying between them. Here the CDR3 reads CSASGSPWTLDAYEQYF. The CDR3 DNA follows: TGCAGTGCTAGCGGCTCCCCCTGGACTTTAGACGCCTACGAGCAGTACTTC.

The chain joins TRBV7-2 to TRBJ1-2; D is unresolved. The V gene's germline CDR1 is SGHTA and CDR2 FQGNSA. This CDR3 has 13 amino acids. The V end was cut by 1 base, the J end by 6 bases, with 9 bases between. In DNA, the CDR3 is TGTGCCAGCAGCTTAGTTGACTGGGATGGCTACACCTTC. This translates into CASSLVDWDGYTF.

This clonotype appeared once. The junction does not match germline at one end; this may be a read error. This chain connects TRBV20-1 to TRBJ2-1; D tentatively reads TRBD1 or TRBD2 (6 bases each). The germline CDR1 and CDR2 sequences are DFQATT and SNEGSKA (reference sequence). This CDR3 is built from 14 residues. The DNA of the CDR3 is TGCAGTGCCCCTAGGGGGGAATCCTACAATGATCAGTTCTTC. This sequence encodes CSAPRGESYNDQFF.

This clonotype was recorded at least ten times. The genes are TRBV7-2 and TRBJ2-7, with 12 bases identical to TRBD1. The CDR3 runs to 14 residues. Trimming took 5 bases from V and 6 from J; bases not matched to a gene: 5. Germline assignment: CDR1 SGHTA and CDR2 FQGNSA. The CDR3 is CASSHRDRGLEQYF. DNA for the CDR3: TGTGCCAGCAGCCACCGGGACAGGGGGCTCGAGCAGTACTTC.

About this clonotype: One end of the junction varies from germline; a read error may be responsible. The CDR3 is CASNLDRDRGLTDTQYF. The CDR3 DNA is TGTGCCAGCAACTTAGACCGGGACAGGGGACTCACAGATACGCAGTATTTT. The chain links TRBV7-6 to TRBJ2-3; the match to TRBD1 covers 10 bases. This CDR3 has 17 amino acids. The germline V gene encodes CDR1 SGHVS and CDR2 FNYEAQ.

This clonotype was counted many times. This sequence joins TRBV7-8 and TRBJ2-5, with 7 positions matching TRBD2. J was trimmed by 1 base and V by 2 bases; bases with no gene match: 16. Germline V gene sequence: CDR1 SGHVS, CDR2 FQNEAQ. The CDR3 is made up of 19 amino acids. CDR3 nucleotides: TGTGCCAGCAGCTTAACAAGAGGTGGCGGGGGAGTATCCCAAGAGACCCAGTACTTC. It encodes CASSLTRGGGGVSQETQYF.

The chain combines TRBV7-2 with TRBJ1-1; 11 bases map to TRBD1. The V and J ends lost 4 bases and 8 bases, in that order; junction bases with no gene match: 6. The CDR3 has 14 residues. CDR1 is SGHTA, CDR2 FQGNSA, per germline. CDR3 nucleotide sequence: TGTGCCAGCAGCTCTACCGGGACAGGGGGGGAAGCTTTCTTT. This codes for CASSSTGTGGEAFF.